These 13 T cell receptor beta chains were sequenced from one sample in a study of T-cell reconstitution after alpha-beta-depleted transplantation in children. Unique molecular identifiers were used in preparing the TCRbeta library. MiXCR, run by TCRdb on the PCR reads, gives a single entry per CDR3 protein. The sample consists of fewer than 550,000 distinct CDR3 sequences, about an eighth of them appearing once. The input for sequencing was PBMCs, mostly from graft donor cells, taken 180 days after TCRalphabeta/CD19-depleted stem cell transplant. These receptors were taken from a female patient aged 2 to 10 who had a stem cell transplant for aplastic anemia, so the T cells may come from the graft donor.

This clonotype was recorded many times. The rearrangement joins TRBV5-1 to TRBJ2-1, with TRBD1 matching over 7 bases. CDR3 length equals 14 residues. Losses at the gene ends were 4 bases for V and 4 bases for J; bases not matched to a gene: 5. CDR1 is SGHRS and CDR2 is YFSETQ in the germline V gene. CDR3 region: CASSEKGAYNEQFF. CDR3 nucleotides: TGCGCCAGCAGCGAAAAGGGGGCATACAATGAGCAGTTCTTC.

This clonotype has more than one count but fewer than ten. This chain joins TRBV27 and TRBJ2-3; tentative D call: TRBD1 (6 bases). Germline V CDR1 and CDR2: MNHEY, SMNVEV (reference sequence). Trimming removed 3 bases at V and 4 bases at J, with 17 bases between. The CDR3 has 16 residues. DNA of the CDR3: TGTGCCAGCAGTTTTCAGCCAGGGGTCACGGCAGATACGCAGTATTTT. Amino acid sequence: CASSFQPGVTADTQYF.

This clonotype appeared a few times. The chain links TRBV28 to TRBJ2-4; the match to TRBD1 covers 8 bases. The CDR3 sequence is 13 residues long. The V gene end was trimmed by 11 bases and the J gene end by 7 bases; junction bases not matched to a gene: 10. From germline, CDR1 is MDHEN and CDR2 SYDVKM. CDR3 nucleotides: TGTGCCCCGACCCAGGGGGCGAATAACATTCAGTACTTC. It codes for CAPTQGANNIQYF.

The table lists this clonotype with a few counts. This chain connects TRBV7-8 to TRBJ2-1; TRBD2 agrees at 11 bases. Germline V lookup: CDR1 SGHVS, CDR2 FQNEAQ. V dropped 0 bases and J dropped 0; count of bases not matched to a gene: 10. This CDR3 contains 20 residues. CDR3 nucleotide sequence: TGTGCCAGCAGCTTAGCGTTAGGACTAGCGGGCCAGAGCTCCTACAATGAGCAGTTCTTC. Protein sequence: CASSLALGLAGQSSYNEQFF.

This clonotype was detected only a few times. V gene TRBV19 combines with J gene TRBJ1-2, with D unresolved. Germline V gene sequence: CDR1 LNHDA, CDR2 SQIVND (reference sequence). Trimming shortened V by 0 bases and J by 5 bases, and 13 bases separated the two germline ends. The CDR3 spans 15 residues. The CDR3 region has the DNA TGTGCCAGTAGTATAGATCAGGATCCGAAGTATGGCTACACCTTC. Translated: CASSIDQDPKYGYTF.

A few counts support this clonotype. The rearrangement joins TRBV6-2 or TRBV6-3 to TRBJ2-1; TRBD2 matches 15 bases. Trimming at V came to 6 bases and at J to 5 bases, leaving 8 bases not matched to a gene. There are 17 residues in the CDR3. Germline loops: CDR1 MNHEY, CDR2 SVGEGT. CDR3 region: CASSLGTSGRIHNEQFF. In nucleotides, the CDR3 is TGTGCCAGCAGCCTTGGGACTAGCGGGAGGATCCACAATGAGCAGTTCTTC.

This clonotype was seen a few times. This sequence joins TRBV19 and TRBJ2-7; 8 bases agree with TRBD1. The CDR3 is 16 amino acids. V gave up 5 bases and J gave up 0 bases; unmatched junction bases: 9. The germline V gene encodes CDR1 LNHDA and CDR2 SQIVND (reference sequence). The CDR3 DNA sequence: TGTGCCAGTAGTGGGTACGGGACAGGTCTCTCCTACGAGCAGTACTTC. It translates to CASSGYGTGLSYEQYF.

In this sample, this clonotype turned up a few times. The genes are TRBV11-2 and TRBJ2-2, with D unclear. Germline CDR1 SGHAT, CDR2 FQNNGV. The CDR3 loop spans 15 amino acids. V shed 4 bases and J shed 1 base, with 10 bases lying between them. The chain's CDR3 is CASSSATLNTGELFF. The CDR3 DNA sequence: TGTGCCAGCAGCTCCGCTACCCTGAACACCGGGGAGCTGTTTTTT.

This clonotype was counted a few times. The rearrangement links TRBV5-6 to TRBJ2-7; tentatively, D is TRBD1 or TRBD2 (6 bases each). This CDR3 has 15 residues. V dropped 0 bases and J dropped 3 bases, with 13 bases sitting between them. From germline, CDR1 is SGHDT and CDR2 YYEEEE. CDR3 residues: CASSLEGGKSYEQYF. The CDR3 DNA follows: TGTGCCAGCAGCTTGGAGGGGGGAAAGAGCTACGAGCAGTACTTC.

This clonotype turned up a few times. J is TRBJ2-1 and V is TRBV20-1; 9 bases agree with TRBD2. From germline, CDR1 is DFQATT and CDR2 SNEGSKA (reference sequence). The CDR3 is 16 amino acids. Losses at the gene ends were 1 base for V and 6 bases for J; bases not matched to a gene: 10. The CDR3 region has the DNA TGCAGTGCTAGAGTACCTGGGACTAGCAACCGCAATGAGCAGTTCTTC. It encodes CSARVPGTSNRNEQFF.

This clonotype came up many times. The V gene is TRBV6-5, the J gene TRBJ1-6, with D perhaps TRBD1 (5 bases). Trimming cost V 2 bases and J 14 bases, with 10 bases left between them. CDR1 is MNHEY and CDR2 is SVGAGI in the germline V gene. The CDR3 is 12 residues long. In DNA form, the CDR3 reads TGTGCCAGCAGTTACAGGGGTGGGGCCCTCCACTTT. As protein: CASSYRGGALHF.

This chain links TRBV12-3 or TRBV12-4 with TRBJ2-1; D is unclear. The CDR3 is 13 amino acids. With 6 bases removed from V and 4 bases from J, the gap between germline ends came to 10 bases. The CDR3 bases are TGTGCCAGCAGCTTTGGGGTGTACAATGAGCAGTTCTTC. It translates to CASSFGVYNEQFF.

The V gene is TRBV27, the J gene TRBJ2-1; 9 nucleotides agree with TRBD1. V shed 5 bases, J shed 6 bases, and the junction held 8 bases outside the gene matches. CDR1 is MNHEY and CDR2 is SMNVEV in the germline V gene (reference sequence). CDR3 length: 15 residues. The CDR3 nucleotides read TGTGCCAGCAGTCCCGGACAGGGGAGCGGCAATGAGCAGTTCTTC. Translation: CASSPGQGSGNEQFF.